The present T cell receptor (beta chain) was sequenced within a study of T cell changes during pregnancy in multiple sclerosis. TCRdb keeps only in-frame clones here, not all; method: immunoSEQ multiplex PCR. The sample comprises 35,000 to 55,000 clones, 80% to 95% of which are singletons, and roughly 0.52% rests with the top ten. The receptor was isolated from a female donor with multiple sclerosis, enrolled in a pregnancy study. The sample consisted of CD4+ T cells from peripheral blood mononuclear cells, taken in the third trimester of pregnancy.

CDR3 DNA: TGTGCCAGCGGGTCCCTGACATCCACCTACGAGCAGTACTTC. It is translated as CASGSLTSTYEQYF. The rearrangement links TRBV5-5 to TRBJ2-7; D ambiguous. Germline CDR1 reads SGHKS; CDR2 reads YYEKEE (reference sequence). V shed 7 bases and J shed 2 bases, with 16 bases lying between them. The length of the CDR3 is 14 residues.